Listed below are T cell receptor beta chains from one sample, sequenced in a study of cytomegalovirus exposure and HLA in healthy donors. Measured with immunoSEQ multiplex PCR; TCRdb has only the in-frame clones, and not every one. Of fewer than 120,000 clones listed, 70% to 90% were seen once; the top ten hold approximately 1.8%. The sequenced sample was PBMCs. These receptors originate from a man aged 40-49 years in good health and CMV-seronegative. CDR3s leave out the opening cysteine and the closing phenylalanine or tryptophan. Each record gives: J gene, V gene, CDR3 protein.

TRBJ1-4	TRBV23-1	ASSHPLPDMPDEKLF
TRBJ1-1	TRBV7-8	ASSPTGQGTEAF
TRBJ1-1	TRBV28	AGSGTGRTEAF
TRBJ2-3	TRBV2	ASRAEGARDTQY
TRBJ2-7	TRBV29-1	SVEGGRGNEQY
TRBJ2-3	TRBV6-1	ASSIRQGPDTQY
TRBJ1-6	TRBV28	ATVGGTGPNSPLH
TRBJ2-5	TRBV6-5	ASSYTSSETQY
TRBJ2-3	TRBV20-1	SARGQDTQY
TRBJ2-2	TRBV6-6	ASSGLDGTGELF
TRBJ1-2	TRBV6-1	ASSDTGNHGYT
TRBJ1-1	TRBV27	ATRGAGGTEAF
TRBJ1-1	TRBV4-2	ASSQGAKAF
TRBJ1-2	TRBV9	ASSVGDRGRDGYT
TRBJ1-1	TRBV30	AWSPSPRTLGEAF
TRBJ2-1	TRBV7-9	ASGLAGGNNEQF
TRBJ2-7	TRBV10-1	ASTNHWESYEQY
TRBJ1-4	TRBV9	ASSVSTGGDEKLF
TRBJ1-4	TRBV4-1	ASSQGTGTRREELF
TRBJ2-6	TRBV4-3	ASSQDKRGANVLT
TRBJ2-5	TRBV7-9	ASSRSGAQETQY
TRBJ1-3	TRBV7-8	ASSLKGAGNTIY
TRBJ1-3	TRBV25-1	ASTGGNTIY
TRBJ2-1	TRBV9	ASSGGLAGYNEQF
TRBJ2-1	TRBV6-1	ASGLREGLHNEQF
TRBJ1-6	TRBV7-8	ASSIDSISPLH
TRBJ1-2	TRBV6-5	ASSYSGQGTGGYT
TRBJ1-5	TRBV2	ASKGQGEQPQH
.	TRBV2	ASSGVHAGSLEQY
TRBJ1-2	TRBV19	ASSPPGVNYGYT
TRBJ2-7	TRBV18	ASSETGGFSSYEQY
TRBJ1-1	TRBV19	ASSITGLRFMNTEAF
TRBJ2-1	TRBV9	ASSFRTGGNEQF
TRBJ1-1	TRBV18	ASSPRTGGGARNTEAF
TRBJ1-1	TRBV28	ASSGPSLGQGREGAEAF
TRBJ2-2	TRBV5-1	ASSLTRQAMNTGELF
TRBJ2-7	TRBV30	AWRFGGSYEQY
TRBJ1-5	TRBV5-1	ASSLDSYSNQPQH
TRBJ1-1	TRBV6-6	ASTSPGGGGTEAF
TRBJ2-7	TRBV28	ASSGQGSSSSYEQY
TRBJ2-7	TRBV4-1	ASSHILAAREQY
TRBJ2-6	TRBV5-6	ASSYRSSGANVLT
TRBJ2-3	TRBV6-1	ASSASSGGRTDTQY
TRBJ1-1	TRBV5-1	ASREGGNTEAF
TRBJ2-5	TRBV7-2	ASSLRGPRETQY
TRBJ1-4	TRBV7-8	ASSVGQGAESEKLF
TRBJ1-3	TRBV30	AWRNGVDTIY
TRBJ2-3	TRBV6-5	ASSADRGGTDTQY
TRBJ1-3	TRBV6-1	ASSEFGQELLSGNTIY
TRBJ1-3	TRBV6-5	ASSLDIRGNTIY
TRBJ1-2	TRBV5-1	ASSPSAGQINYGYT
TRBJ1-2	TRBV29-1	SVVQGATRANYGYT
TRBJ2-2	TRBV5-1	ASTEPGGSGELF
TRBJ2-7	TRBV18	ASSPSGRGYEQY
TRBJ1-5	TRBV30	AWSLLGNQPQH